Listed below are T cell receptor beta chains from one sample, sequenced in a study of cytomegalovirus exposure and HLA in healthy donors. Using immunoSEQ multiplex PCR, the repertoire was profiled, and TCRdb retains in-frame clones only, with some absent. The table records 210,000 or so clones, 85% to 90% of them present only once. The sequenced sample was PBMCs. Source of these receptors: a human donor in good health. Both conserved end residues are part of each CDR3. Fields, in order: clone size, V gene, J gene, CDR3 length, D gene, CDR3 DNA, CDR3 protein. The D gene is left open where the match is weak. Rows may omit the clone size; those that give it use once, few, many or a size class.

NA	TRBV6-1	TRBJ2-7	13	NA	TGTGCCAGTCAACAGGGTATAGAGGGCGAGCAGTACTTC	CASQQGIEGEQYF
NA	TRBV5-8	TRBJ2-5	15	NA	TGTGCCAGCAGCCAGGGGAATCCTTACCAAGAGACCCAGTACTTC	CASSQGNPYQETQYF
once	TRBV7-6	TRBJ2-3	15	NA	TGTGCCAGCACCCCGGAGGTGCAGCTCACAGATACGCAGTATTTT	CASTPEVQLTDTQYF
NA	TRBV11-2	TRBJ2-7	13	TRBD1	TGTGCCAGCAGCTTGTGGACAGGGCACGAGCAGTACTTC	CASSLWTGHEQYF
NA	TRBV5-1	TRBJ2-1	15	NA	TGCGCCAGCAGCTTATCCCAGTACCTCTACAATGAGCAGTTCTTC	CASSLSQYLYNEQFF
NA	TRBV10-3	TRBJ2-7	16	TRBD2	TGTGCCATCAGTGAGCCTGGACTAGCGGGAGTCTACGAGCAGTACTTC	CAISEPGLAGVYEQYF
NA	TRBV19	TRBJ2-7	16	TRBD1	TGTGCCAGTAGTATAGACGCAGGGACAGGGACCTACGAGCAGTACTTC	CASSIDAGTGTYEQYF
NA	TRBV28	TRBJ2-5	15	NA	TGTGCCAGCAGTTTTATTAGGGGATCCGGGGAGACCCAGTACTTC	CASSFIRGSGETQYF
NA	TRBV7-2	TRBJ2-1	17	TRBD2	TGTGCCAGCAGCATACAATGGACTAGCGGGAGCTACAATGAGCAGTTCTTC	CASSIQWTSGSYNEQFF
NA	TRBV15	TRBJ2-7	17	TRBD2	TGTGCCACCAGCAGGCCGACCAGGGCGGGAGGTTCCTACGAGCAGTACTTC	CATSRPTRAGGSYEQYF
NA	TRBV7-6	TRBJ2-1	15	NA	TGTGCCAGCAGCTTAGAAGCGGGTCTGTACAATGAGCAGTTCTTC	CASSLEAGLYNEQFF
NA	TRBV4-1	TRBJ2-2	16	NA	TGCGCCAGCAGCCAAGATCTGCAGGGAGGCACCGGGGAGCTGTTTTTT	CASSQDLQGGTGELFF
NA	TRBV28	TRBJ2-7	13	NA	TGTGCCAGCAGTTTATCCCCAACCTACGAGCAGTACTTC	CASSLSPTYEQYF
NA	TRBV7-2	TRBJ1-5	16	NA	TGTGCCAGCAGCTTACTAGGACAGCCGAATAATCAGCCCCAGCATTTT	CASSLLGQPNNQPQHF
NA	TRBV7-9	TRBJ2-4	14	TRBD1	TGTGCCAGCAGCTTGGGACAGGGTTGGGACATTCAGTACTTC	CASSLGQGWDIQYF
few	TRBV5-4	TRBJ1-5	14	NA	TGTGCCAGCAGCCGCTCCGGGGGCAATCAGCCCCAGCATTTT	CASSRSGGNQPQHF
NA	TRBV4-3	TRBJ1-2	17	NA	TGCGCCAGCAGACAAGCACCTTCTAGGGCGGGGTCCTATGGCTACACCTTC	CASRQAPSRAGSYGYTF
NA	TRBV4-1	TRBJ2-2	18	TRBD2	TGCGCCAGCAGCCACATACTAGCGGGAGTTAGTAGGGGCGGGGAGCTGTTTTTT	CASSHILAGVSRGGELFF
few	TRBV6-5	TRBJ2-7	12	TRBD1	TGTGCCAGCCGACAGGGGTTCTACGAGCAGTACTTC	CASRQGFYEQYF
once	TRBV11-2	TRBJ2-7	18	TRBD2	TGTGCCAGCAGCCCCAGAACTAGCGGGAGGGTCTCGTCCTACGAGCAGTACTTC	CASSPRTSGRVSSYEQYF
NA	TRBV6-5	TRBJ1-2	15	TRBD1	TGTGCCAGCAGTTACCGGGACAGGGGTTCCTATGGCTACACCTTC	CASSYRDRGSYGYTF
NA	TRBV25-1	TRBJ2-1	14	NA	TGTGCCAGCAGTGAATTGGCTTTGGCACATGAGCAGTTCTTC	CASSELALAHEQFF
NA	TRBV18	TRBJ1-1	14	NA	TGTGCCAGCTCACCAACGGGATTGAACACTGAAGCTTTCTTT	CASSPTGLNTEAFF
NA	TRBV6-1	TRBJ2-3	17	TRBD2	TGTGCCAGCAGTGAGGTAGCGGGAGGGTCTAGCACAGATACGCAGTATTTT	CASSEVAGGSSTDTQYF
NA	TRBV6-1	TRBJ2-5	14	NA	TGTGCCAGCAATAAGGCGGGCCTCCAAGAGACCCAGTACTTC	CASNKAGLQETQYF
NA	TRBV19	TRBJ2-1	17	NA	TGTGCCAGTAGCCCAGGCGAATGGGTCTCAAGGTACAATGAGCAGTTCTTC	CASSPGEWVSRYNEQFF
NA	TRBV4-3	TRBJ1-2	14	NA	TGCGCCAGCAGCCAAGATTTAAGGGGAGGCGGCTACACCTTC	CASSQDLRGGGYTF
NA	TRBV27	TRBJ1-2	15	TRBD1	TGTGCCAGCAGTCCTATGACAGGGAGTCGCTATGGCTACACCTTC	CASSPMTGSRYGYTF
once	TRBV9	TRBJ1-1	14	NA	TGTGCCAGCAGCGAAAGCACAGGGCCCGCTGAAGCTTTCTTT	CASSESTGPAEAFF
NA	TRBV5-4	TRBJ2-1	14	TRBD1	TGTGCCAGCAGCGTCCAGGGGGCGGGATCGGTGGAGTTCTTC	CASSVQGAGSVEFF
NA	TRBV5-5	TRBJ1-4	14	TRBD1	TGTGCCAGCAGTCCCAGGACAGGGTTGGAAAAACTGTTTTTT	CASSPRTGLEKLFF
NA	TRBV30	TRBJ1-1	13	NA	TGTGCCTGGAGTGTACGGGAATACACTGAAGCTTTCTTT	CAWSVREYTEAFF
NA	TRBV6-6	TRBJ2-7	14	NA	TGTGCCAGCAGCTTTGAAGCGAGCTTCTACGAGCAGTACTTC	CASSFEASFYEQYF
NA	TRBV15	TRBJ2-7	16	TRBD1	TGTGCCACCAGCAGACGACGGACAGGGGCCGCCTACGAGCAGTACTTC	CATSRRRTGAAYEQYF
few	TRBV4-3	TRBJ2-1	15	NA	TGCGCCAGCAGCCAAGACCGACTATTTGGCAATGAGCAGTTCTTC	CASSQDRLFGNEQFF
NA	TRBV28	TRBJ1-5	15	NA	TGTGCCAGCAGTTTATCAGGGTATAGCAATCAGCCCCAGCATTTT	CASSLSGYSNQPQHF
few	TRBV6-1	TRBJ1-5	15	NA	TGTGCCAGCAGTGAATGGTACCAGGCCAATCAGCCCCAGCATTTT	CASSEWYQANQPQHF
NA	TRBV9	TRBJ2-7	15	NA	TGTGCCAGCAGCGTAGGTGGGGGGGCGCCCTACGAGCAGTACTTC	CASSVGGGAPYEQYF
NA	TRBV7-9	TRBJ2-5	17	TRBD2	TGTGCCAGCAGCTTAGGTCTAGCGGGAGGGCCGGGAGAGACCCAGTACTTC	CASSLGLAGGPGETQYF
few	TRBV28	TRBJ2-1	11	NA	TGTGCCAGCAGTTTGGCCAATGAGCAGTTCTTC	CASSLANEQFF
NA	TRBV6-1	TRBJ2-7	14	TRBD2	TGTGCCAGCAGTCTTAGCGGGACCTCCTACGAGCAGTACTTC	CASSLSGTSYEQYF
NA	TRBV10-3	TRBJ2-2	15	NA	TGTGCCATCAGTGAGTCGACTCGAGCGATCGGGGAGCTGTTTTTT	CAISESTRAIGELFF
NA	TRBV5-1	TRBJ1-1	14	NA	TGCGCCAGCAGCTTGGCCCGGGAGAACACTGAAGCTTTCTTT	CASSLARENTEAFF
NA	TRBV4-2	TRBJ2-5	16	NA	TGTGCCAGCAGCCAAGCTGTCCGAACAGGCGCGGAGACCCAGTACTTC	CASSQAVRTGAETQYF
NA	TRBV5-4	TRBJ2-5	13	TRBD2	TGTGCCAGCAGCTCACTAGCGGAAGAGACCCAGTACTTC	CASSSLAEETQYF
NA	TRBV7-9	TRBJ2-2	15	NA	TGTGCCAGCCCCAAAGGCCAGGCCGGGGCCGGGGAGCTGTTTTTT	CASPKGQAGAGELFF
NA	TRBV6-1	TRBJ2-7	14	NA	TGTGCCAGCAGTCCGGGGTACAGCTCCTACGAGCAGTACTTC	CASSPGYSSYEQYF
NA	TRBV7-9	TRBJ2-1	14	TRBD1	TGTGCCAGCAACCCACAGGGGGGAACGAATGAGCAGTTCTTC	CASNPQGGTNEQFF
NA	TRBV5-4	TRBJ2-7	15	NA	TGTGCCAGCAGCTCTATCCCGGGATCTACCTACGAGCAGTACTTC	CASSSIPGSTYEQYF
NA	TRBV28	TRBJ1-6	12	NA	TGTGCCAGCATCAGAACCAATTCACCCCTCCACTTT	CASIRTNSPLHF
NA	TRBV4-1	TRBJ1-2	16	NA	TGCGCCAGCAGCCAAGATACCCAGGGGTCTAGCTATGGCTACACCTTC	CASSQDTQGSSYGYTF
few	TRBV29-1	TRBJ1-1	14	TRBD1	TGCAGCGTCAGACGACAGGGTTCGAACACTGAAGCTTTCTTT	CSVRRQGSNTEAFF
few	TRBV7-9	TRBJ2-1	15	TRBD2	TGTGCCAGCAGCTTAGACAGACTAGCAACGAATGAGCAGTTCTTC	CASSLDRLATNEQFF
few	TRBV6-5	TRBJ1-5	15	NA	TGTGCCAGCAGGGGGGGGACCGCTAGCAATCAGCCCCAGCATTTT	CASRGGTASNQPQHF